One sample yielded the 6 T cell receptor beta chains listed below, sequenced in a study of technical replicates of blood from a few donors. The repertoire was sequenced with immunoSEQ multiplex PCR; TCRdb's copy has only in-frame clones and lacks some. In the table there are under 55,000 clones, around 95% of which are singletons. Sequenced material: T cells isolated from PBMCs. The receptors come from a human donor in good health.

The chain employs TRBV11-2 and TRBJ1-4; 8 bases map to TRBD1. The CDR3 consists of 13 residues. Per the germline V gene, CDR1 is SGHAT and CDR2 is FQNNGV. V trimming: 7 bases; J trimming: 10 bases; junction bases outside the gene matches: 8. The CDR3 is CASMEGTGGKLFF. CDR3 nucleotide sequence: TGTGCCAGCATGGAAGGAACAGGGGGAAAACTGTTTTTT.

The CDR3 DNA is TGTGCCAGCAGCGTCGAGGGATCAGATACGCAGTATTTT. Translated: CASSVEGSDTQYF. V usage is TRBV9 and J usage is TRBJ2-3; possibly TRBD2 for D (5 bases). This CDR3 has 13 residues. The germline V gene encodes CDR1 SGDLS and CDR2 YYNGEE. Trimming shortened V by 2 bases and J by 4 bases, and 8 bases separated the two germline ends. Combining the CDR3 with reference TRBV9 and TRBJ2-3 gives the whole variable domain DSGVTQTPKHLITATGQRVTLRCSPRSGDLSVYWYQQSLDQGLQFLIQYYNGEERAKGNILERFSAQQFPDLHSELNLSSLELGDSALYFCASSVEGSDTQYFGPGTRLTVL.

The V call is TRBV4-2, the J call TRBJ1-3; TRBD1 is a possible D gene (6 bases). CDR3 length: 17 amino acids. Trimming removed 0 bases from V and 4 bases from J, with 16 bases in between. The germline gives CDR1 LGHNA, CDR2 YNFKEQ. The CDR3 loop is CASSQDSTGNAGNTIYF. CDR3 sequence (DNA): TGTGCCAGCAGCCAAGACAGTACAGGGAATGCGGGAAACACCATATATTTT.

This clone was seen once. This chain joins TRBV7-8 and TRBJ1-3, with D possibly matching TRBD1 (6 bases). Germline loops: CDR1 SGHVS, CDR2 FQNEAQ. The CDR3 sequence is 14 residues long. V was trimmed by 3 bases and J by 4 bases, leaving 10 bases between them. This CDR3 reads CASSLNREGNTIYF. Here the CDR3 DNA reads TGTGCCAGCAGCTTGAACAGGGAGGGAAACACCATATATTTT.

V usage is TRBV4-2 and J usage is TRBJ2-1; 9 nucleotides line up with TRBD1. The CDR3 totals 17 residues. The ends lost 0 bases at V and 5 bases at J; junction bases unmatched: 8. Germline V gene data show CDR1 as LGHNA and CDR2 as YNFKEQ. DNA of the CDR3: TGTGCCAGCAGCCAAGAAAGGGCAACAGGGGGCCACAATGAGCAGTTCTTC. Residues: CASSQERATGGHNEQFF.

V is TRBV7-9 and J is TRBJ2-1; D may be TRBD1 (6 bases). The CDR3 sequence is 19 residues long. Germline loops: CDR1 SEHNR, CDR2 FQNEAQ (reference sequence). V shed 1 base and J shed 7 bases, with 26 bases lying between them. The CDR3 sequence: CASSLVKGDSLTKWNEQFF. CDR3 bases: TGTGCCAGCAGCTTAGTTAAGGGGGATTCCCTTACTAAGTGGAATGAGCAGTTCTTC. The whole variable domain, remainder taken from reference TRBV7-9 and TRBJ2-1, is DTGVSQNPRHKITKRGQNVTFRCDPISEHNRLYWYRQTLGQGPEFLTYFQNEAQLEKSRLLSDRFSAERPKGSFSTLEIQRTEQGDSAMYLCASSLVKGDSLTKWNEQFFGPGTRLTVL.